Sequencing of this T cell receptor (beta chain) was carried out in a study of T cells in Graves' hyperthyroidism and ophthalmopathy. Whole-study findings and limits: Onset of ophthalmopathy came a median approximately 6.5 months after the model predicted it. The majority of expanded thyroid clonotypes above 0.001 also appeared in blood.

Trimming removed 5 bases from V and 4 bases from J; junction bases left unmatched: 10. Germline-derived CDR1 and CDR2 are SGHVS and FNYEAQ. This CDR3 region has 16 residues. This clonotype was found many times. What it recognizes is unknown. RNA transcripts yielded amplified TCR beta CDR3 regions. Using the HTBI primer set, a first-round RT-PCR was run on the TCR CDR3. TCRdb fed the multiplex PCR reads into MiXCR, producing one record per CDR3 protein. The table includes 500,000 or so distinct CDR3 sequences, roughly 17% detected once. Patients showing uncontrolled infection, other autoimmune disease, pregnancy or lactation were ineligible.

The sequence derives from a woman aged 18-35 years with Graves' ophthalmopathy. The chain uses TRBV7-6 and TRBJ2-7; the match to TRBD2 covers 11 bases. The source material was blood. The CDR3 bases are TGTGCCAGCAGCCCTCAAACTAGCGGGAGCGTTTACGAGCAGTACTTC. Residues: CASSPQTSGSVYEQYF.